Below, 17 T cell receptor beta chains from the same sample are listed, as sequenced in a study of blood T cell repertoires in COVID-19. Data came from immunoSEQ multiplex PCR; TCRdb stores just in-frame clones and leaves some out. The sample has over 200,000 clones; roughly nine tenths are singletons. Input material: peripheral blood. The receptors stem from a man aged 55 to 70 with COVID-19, enrolled during active disease.

The chain employs TRBV4-2 and TRBJ2-3, with 9 bases identical to TRBD1. Trimming took 1 base from V and 3 from J; bases not matched to a gene: 2. The germline V gene encodes CDR1 LGHNA and CDR2 YNFKEQ. The CDR3 contains 15 residues. The CDR3 region is CASSQGGQGTDTQYF. As DNA, the CDR3 is TGTGCCAGCAGCCAAGGCGGACAGGGGACAGATACGCAGTATTTT.

Notes on this clone: At one boundary the junction diverges from the germline segment, which might be a read error. V and J are TRBV3-1 (or the pseudogene TRBV3-2) and TRBJ2-7; 7 bases map to TRBD1. Germline CDR1 reads LGHDT; CDR2 reads YNNKEL (reference sequence). The CDR3 sequence is 11 residues long. The CDR3 DNA reads as TGTGCCAGCAGCCGGGGACAGTCGAAGTTCTTC. Translation gives CASSRGQSKFF.

The chain uses TRBV19 and TRBJ2-7; D may be TRBD1 (7 bases). Germline V gives CDR1 LNHDA, CDR2 SQIVND (reference sequence). Trimming removed 5 bases from V and 2 bases from J, with 19 bases in between. The CDR3 loop spans 16 amino acids. The CDR3 nucleotides read TGTGCCAGTAGTCACGGAGGGACAGCGAACACCTACGAGCAGTACTTC. Its translation is CASSHGGTANTYEQYF.

The chain is built from TRBV6-6 and TRBJ2-7; the D gene is possibly TRBD2 (5 bases). CDR1 and CDR2 from the germline V gene are MNHNY and SVGAGI (reference sequence). The CDR3 spans 15 residues. Trimming left V 8 bases short and J 3 bases short, with 20 bases between. CDR3 sequence: CASQSLGLADYEQYF. In DNA form, the CDR3 reads TGTGCCAGCCAAAGTCTGGGCCTAGCTGACTACGAGCAGTACTTC.

The gene calls are TRBV11-3 and TRBJ2-2; 7 bases line up with TRBD1. The J segment lost 0 bases and the V segment lost 5 bases, leaving 9 bases of the junction unmatched. Germline CDR1 SGHNT, CDR2 YENEEA. CDR3 size: 17 residues. In DNA, the CDR3 is TGTGCCAGCAGCCCCCGACAGGGTCTTTCGAACACCGGGGAGCTGTTTTTT. It codes for CASSPRQGLSNTGELFF.

CDR3 bases: TGTGCCAGCAGCTTAGTCGCTGCGGCTAGCGGTTACGAGCAGTACTTC. Translation: CASSLVAAASGYEQYF. The chain uses TRBV7-9 and TRBJ2-7; 7 bases agree with TRBD2. Germline V gene data show CDR1 as SEHNR and CDR2 as FQNEAQ (reference sequence). The CDR3 spans 16 residues. Germline trimming cut 1 base from V and 4 bases from J; bases unmatched to any gene: 10.

This clone came up once. The V and J genes are TRBV28 and TRBJ1-2; 9 bases fit TRBD1. The CDR3 has 14 amino acids. Unmatched junction bases numbered 8, after V lost 8 bases and J lost 4 bases. Germline V lookup: CDR1 MDHEN, CDR2 SYDVKM. CDR3 protein: CASGGTGGSYGYTF. CDR3 DNA sequence: TGTGCCAGCGGGGGAACAGGGGGCAGCTATGGCTACACCTTC.

The V and J genes are TRBV5-4 and TRBJ1-1; the D is unclear. The V end was cut by 5 bases, the J end by 5 bases, with 19 bases between. Germline V gene sequence: CDR1 SGHNT, CDR2 YYREEE (reference sequence). This CDR3 region has 15 residues. CDR3 sequence (DNA): TGTGCCAGCAGTCCCAACGAGGTAGCGAGGACTGAAGCTTTCTTT. Amino acid sequence: CASSPNEVARTEAFF. The full variable domain, its missing parts supplied by reference TRBV5-4 and TRBJ1-1, is ETGVTQSPTHLIKTRGQQVTLRCSSQSGHNTVSWYQQALGQGPQFIFQYYREEENGRGNFPPRFSGLQFPNYSSELNVNALELDDSALYLCASSPNEVARTEAFFGQGTRLTVV.

The chain recombines TRBV14 with TRBJ2-1, with 10 bases fitting TRBD2. Germline V gene sequence: CDR1 SGHDN, CDR2 FVKESK. V shed 4 bases, J shed 3 bases, and the junction held 3 bases outside the gene matches. CDR3 length: 15 amino acids. CDR3 region: CASSLAGGRYNEQFF. The CDR3 coding sequence is TGTGCCAGCAGCCTAGCGGGGGGCCGCTACAATGAGCAGTTCTTC.

V usage is TRBV6-1 and J usage is TRBJ1-3; D ambiguous. There are 16 residues in the CDR3. Trimming pared 4 bases from V and 0 bases from J, leaving 13 bases between. The germline gives CDR1 MNHNS, CDR2 SASEGT. The CDR3 sequence: CASSVSRDYSGNTIYF. CDR3 DNA sequence: TGTGCCAGCAGTGTTAGCCGGGATTACTCTGGAAACACCATATATTTT.

The chain joins TRBV5-1 to TRBJ1-2; the match to TRBD1 covers 8 bases. The ends lost 4 bases at V and 4 bases at J; junction bases unmatched: 6. The CDR3 totals 14 residues. CDR1 and CDR2 from the germline V gene are SGHRS and YFSETQ. CDR3: CASSTDRDGYGYTF. The CDR3 DNA reads as TGCGCCAGCAGCACGGACAGGGACGGCTATGGCTACACCTTC.

The chain uses TRBV7-2 and TRBJ2-3; 10 bases map to TRBD2. From germline, CDR1 is SGHTA and CDR2 FQGNSA. The CDR3 covers 16 residues. The V segment lost 2 bases and the J segment 5 bases; nucleotides outside the gene matches: 7. CDR3 DNA: TGTGCCAGCAGCTTACACAGCGGGAGGGCGGGAGATACGCAGTATTTT. It codes for CASSLHSGRAGDTQYF. Drawing the rest from reference TRBV7-2 and TRBJ2-3, the complete variable domain is GAGVSQSPSNKVTEKGKDVELRCDPISGHTALYWYRQSLGQGLEFLIYFQGNSAPDKSGLPSDRFSAERTGGSVSTLTIQRTQQEDSAVYLCASSLHSGRAGDTQYFGPGTRLTVL.

The chain carries TRBV18 and TRBJ2-7; TRBD2 might be the D (6 bases). The CDR3 consists of 14 residues. Germline V CDR1 and CDR2: KGHSH, LQKENI. Trimming shortened V by 2 bases and J by 2 bases, and 10 bases separated the two germline ends. The CDR3 is CASSPGRTTYEQYF. CDR3 in DNA: TGTGCCAGCTCACCAGGCAGGACTACCTACGAGCAGTACTTC.

This clone is a singleton in its sample. The rearrangement links TRBV10-1 to TRBJ2-7; D is possibly TRBD2 (5 bases). Germline V gene sequence: CDR1 WNHNN, CDR2 SYGVQD (reference sequence). The CDR3 has 13 amino acids. Trimming took off 5 bases at V and 7 bases at J, with 15 bases between the two ends. In nucleotides, the CDR3 is TGCGCCAGCAGTCAGACAACGAGCGGTGAGCAGTACTTC. The encoded protein is CASSQTTSGEQYF.

The gene calls are TRBV18 and TRBJ2-6; 10 nucleotides line up with TRBD1. Per germline, CDR1 KGHSH and CDR2 LQKENI. J lost 1 base, V lost 3 bases, and 3 bases had no gene match. This CDR3 comprises 17 residues. The CDR3 region is CASSPGQGGSGANVLTF. CDR3 DNA sequence: TGTGCCAGCTCACCCGGACAGGGGGGTTCTGGGGCCAACGTCCTGACTTTC.

As DNA, the CDR3 is TGCGCCAGCAGCCCCTTGGCCCAGGGAAGCGACGAGCAGTACTTC. Translated, it gives CASSPLAQGSDEQYF. The genes are TRBV4-3 and TRBJ2-7; D may be TRBD1 (5 bases). V shed 4 bases and J shed 5 bases, with 18 bases lying between them. Germline V gene sequence: CDR1 LGHNA, CDR2 YSLEER. This CDR3 region has 15 residues.

V is TRBV12-5 and J is TRBJ2-7; TRBD2 matches 10 bases. Per germline, CDR1 LGHNT and CDR2 FRNRAP. The CDR3 consists of 15 residues. Trimming cost V 10 bases and J 4 bases; bases outside gene matches: 13. CDR3 in amino acids: CATSLVSGGYYEQYF. The CDR3 DNA follows: TGTGCTACCTCCCTGGTTAGCGGGGGGTATTACGAGCAGTACTTC.